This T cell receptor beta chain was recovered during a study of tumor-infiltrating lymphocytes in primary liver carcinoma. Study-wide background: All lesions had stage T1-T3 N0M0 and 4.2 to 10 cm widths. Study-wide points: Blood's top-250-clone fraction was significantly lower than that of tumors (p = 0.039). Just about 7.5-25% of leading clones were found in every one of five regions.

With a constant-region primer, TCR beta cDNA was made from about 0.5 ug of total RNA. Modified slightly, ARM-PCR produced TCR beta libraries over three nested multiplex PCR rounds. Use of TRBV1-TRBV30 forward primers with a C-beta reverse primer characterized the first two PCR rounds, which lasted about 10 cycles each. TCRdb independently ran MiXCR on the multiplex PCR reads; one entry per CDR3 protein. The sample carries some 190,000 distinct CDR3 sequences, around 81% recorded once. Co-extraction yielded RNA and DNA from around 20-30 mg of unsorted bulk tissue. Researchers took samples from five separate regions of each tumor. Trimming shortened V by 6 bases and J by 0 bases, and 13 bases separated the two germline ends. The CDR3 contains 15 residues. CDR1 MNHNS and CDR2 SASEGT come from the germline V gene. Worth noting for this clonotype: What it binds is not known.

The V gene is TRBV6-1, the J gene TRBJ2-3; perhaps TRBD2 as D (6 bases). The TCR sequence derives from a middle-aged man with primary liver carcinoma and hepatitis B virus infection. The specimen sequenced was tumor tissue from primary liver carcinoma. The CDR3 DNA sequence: TGTGCCAGCAGCAGCAGGGACTGTAGCACAGATACGCAGTATTTT. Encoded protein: CASSSRDCSTDTQYF.